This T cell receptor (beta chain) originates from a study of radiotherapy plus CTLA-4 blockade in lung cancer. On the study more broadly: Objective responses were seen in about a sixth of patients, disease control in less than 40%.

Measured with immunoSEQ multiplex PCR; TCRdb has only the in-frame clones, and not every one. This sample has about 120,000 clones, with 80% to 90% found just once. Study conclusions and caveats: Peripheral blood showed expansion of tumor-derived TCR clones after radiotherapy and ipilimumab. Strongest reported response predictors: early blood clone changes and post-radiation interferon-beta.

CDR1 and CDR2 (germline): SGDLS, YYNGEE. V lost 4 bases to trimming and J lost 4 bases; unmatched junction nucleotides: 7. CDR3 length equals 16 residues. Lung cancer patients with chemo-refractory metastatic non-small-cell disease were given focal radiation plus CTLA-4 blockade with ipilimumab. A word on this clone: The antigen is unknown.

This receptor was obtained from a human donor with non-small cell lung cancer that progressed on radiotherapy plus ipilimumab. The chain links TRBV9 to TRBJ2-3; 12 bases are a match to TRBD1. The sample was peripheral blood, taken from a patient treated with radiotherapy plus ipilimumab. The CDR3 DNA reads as TGTGCCAGCAGCCCCTCGGGACAGGGGGCGGCAGATACGCAGTATTTT. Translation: CASSPSGQGAADTQYF.